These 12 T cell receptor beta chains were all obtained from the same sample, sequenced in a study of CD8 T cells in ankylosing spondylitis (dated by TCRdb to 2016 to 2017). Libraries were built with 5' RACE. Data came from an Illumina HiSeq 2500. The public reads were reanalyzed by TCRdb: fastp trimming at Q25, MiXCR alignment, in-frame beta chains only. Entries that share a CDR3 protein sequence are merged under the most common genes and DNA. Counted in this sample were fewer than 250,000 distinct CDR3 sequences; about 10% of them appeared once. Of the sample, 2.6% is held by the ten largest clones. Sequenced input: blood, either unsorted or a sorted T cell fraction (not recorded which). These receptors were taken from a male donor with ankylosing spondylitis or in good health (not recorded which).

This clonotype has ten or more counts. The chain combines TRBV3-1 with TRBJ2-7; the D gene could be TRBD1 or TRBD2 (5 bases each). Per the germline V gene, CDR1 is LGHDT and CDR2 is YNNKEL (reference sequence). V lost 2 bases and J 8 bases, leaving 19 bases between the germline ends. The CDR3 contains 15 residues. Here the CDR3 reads CASSQSLVSGPKQYF. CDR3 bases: TGTGCCAGCAGCCAATCCCTAGTTTCGGGACCAAAGCAGTACTTC.

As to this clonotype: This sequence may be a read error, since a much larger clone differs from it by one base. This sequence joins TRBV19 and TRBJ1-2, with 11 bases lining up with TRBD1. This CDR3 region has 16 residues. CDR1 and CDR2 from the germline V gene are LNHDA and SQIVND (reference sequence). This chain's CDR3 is CDSTTPGQGVTYGYTF. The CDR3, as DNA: TGTGACAGTACTACGCCGGGACAGGGGGTGACATATGGCTACACCTTC.

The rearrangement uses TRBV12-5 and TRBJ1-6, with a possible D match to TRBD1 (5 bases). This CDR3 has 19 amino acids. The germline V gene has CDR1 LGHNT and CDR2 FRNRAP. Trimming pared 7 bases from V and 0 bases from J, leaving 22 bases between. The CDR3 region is CASVGGGWGSSSYNSPLHF. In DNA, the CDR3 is TGTGCTAGTGTGGGAGGCGGGTGGGGCTCGAGCTCCTATAATTCACCCCTCCACTTT.

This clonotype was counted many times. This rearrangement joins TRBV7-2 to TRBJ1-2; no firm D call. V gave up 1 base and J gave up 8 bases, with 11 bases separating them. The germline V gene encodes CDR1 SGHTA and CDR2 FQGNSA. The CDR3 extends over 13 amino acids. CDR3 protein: CASSLDSLTGYTF. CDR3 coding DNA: TGTGCCAGCAGCTTAGACAGTCTGACCGGCTACACCTTC.

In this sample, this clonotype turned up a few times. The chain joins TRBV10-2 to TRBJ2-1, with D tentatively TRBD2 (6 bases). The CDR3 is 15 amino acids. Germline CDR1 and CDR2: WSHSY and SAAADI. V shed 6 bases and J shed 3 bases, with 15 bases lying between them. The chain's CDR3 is CASSPRGGLYNEQFF. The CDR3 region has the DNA TGCGCCAGCAGCCCGAGGGGAGGCCTCTACAATGAGCAGTTCTTC.

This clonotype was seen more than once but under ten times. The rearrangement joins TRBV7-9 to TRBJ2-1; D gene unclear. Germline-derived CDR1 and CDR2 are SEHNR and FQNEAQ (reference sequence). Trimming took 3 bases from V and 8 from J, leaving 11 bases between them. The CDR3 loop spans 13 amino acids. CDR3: CASSFDPADEQFF. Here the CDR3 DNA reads TGTGCCAGCAGCTTCGACCCAGCCGATGAGCAGTTCTTC.

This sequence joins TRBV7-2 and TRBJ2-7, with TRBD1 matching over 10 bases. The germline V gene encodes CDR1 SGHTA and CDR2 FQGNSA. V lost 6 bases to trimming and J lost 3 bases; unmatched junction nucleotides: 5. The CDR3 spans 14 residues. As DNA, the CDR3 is TGTGCCAGCAGAATGACAGGGGGCGGCTACGAGCAGTACTTC. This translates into CASRMTGGGYEQYF.

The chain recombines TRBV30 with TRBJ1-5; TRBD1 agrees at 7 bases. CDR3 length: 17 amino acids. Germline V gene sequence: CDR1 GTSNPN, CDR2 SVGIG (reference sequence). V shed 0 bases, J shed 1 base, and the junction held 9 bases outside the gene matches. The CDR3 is CAWSVTRGGGSNQPQHF. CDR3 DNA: TGTGCCTGGAGTGTAACCAGGGGGGGGGGCAGCAATCAGCCCCAGCATTTT.

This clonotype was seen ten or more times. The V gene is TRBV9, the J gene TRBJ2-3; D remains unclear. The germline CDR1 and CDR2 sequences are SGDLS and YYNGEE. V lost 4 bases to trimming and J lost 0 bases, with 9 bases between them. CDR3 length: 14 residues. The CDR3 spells CASSIRPSTDTQYF. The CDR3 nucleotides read TGTGCCAGCAGCATTAGGCCAAGCACAGATACGCAGTATTTT. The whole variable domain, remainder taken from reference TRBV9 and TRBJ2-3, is DSGVTQTPKHLITATGQRVTLRCSPRSGDLSVYWYQQSLDQGLQFLIQYYNGEERAKGNILERFSAQQFPDLHSELNLSSLELGDSALYFCASSIRPSTDTQYFGPGTRLTVL.

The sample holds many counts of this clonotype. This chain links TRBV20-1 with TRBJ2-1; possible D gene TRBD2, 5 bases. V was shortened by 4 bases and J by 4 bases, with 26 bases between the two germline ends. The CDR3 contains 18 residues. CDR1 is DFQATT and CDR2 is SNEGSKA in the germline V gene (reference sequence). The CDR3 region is CSAKIGRASPVTYNEQFF. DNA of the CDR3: TGCAGTGCTAAGATCGGGCGGGCCTCCCCCGTTACTTACAATGAGCAGTTCTTC.

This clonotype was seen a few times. CDR3 region: CASRLDSSSNQPQHF. DNA for the CDR3: TGTGCAAGTCGTTTGGACAGCAGTAGCAATCAGCCCCAGCATTTT. V usage is TRBV12-2 and J usage is TRBJ1-5; the table gives TRBD1 as D, unverified against the DNA. TRBV12-2 is a documented pseudogene. The CDR3 contains 15 residues.

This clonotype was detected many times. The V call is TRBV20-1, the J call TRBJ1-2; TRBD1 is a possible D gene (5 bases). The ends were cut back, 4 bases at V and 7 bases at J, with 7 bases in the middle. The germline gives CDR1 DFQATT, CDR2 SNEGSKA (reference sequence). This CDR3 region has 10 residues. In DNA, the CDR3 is TGCAGTGCTACCAGGGCTGGCTACACCTTC. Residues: CSATRAGYTF.